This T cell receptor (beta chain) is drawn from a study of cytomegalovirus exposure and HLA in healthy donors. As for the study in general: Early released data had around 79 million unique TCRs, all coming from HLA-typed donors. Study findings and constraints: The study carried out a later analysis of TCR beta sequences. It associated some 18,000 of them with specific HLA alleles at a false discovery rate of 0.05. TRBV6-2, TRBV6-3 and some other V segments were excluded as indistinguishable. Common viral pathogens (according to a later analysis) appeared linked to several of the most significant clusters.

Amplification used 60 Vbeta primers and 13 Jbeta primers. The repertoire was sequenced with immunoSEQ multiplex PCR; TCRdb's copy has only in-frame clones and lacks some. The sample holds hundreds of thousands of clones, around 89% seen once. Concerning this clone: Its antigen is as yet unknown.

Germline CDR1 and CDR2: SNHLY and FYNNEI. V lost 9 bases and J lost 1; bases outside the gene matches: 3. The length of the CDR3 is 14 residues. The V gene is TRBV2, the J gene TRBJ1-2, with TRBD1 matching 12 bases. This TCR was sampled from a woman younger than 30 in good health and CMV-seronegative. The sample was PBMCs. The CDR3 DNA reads TGTGCCAGGGGACAGGGGGCCAATAACTATGGCTACACCTTC. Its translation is CARGQGANNYGYTF.